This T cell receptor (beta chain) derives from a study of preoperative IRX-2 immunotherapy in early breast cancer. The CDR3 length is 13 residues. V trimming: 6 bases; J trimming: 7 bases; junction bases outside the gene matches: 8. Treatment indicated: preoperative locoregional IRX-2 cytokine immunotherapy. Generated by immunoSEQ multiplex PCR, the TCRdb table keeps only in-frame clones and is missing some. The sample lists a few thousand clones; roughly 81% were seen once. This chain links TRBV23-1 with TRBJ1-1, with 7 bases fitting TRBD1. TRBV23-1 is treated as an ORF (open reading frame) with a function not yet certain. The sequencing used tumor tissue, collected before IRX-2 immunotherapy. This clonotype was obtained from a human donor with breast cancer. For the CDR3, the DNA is TGCGCCAGCAGCCAAAGGGGGCGGGGTGAAGCTTTCTTT. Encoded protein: CASSQRGRGEAFF.